This T cell receptor (beta chain) was sequenced during a study of shared clonotypes between healthy human individuals. Background on the study: Each donor contributed plates that comprised three CD4 naive, three CD4 memory, two CD8 naive and one CD8 memory. General observations from the study: Unshared clonotypes carried lower generation probabilities than those common to all four donors. The rarefaction results pointed to incomplete sorted-subset sequencing despite large depth.

Germline V gene data show CDR1 as LNHDA and CDR2 as SQIVND (reference sequence). With 3 bases removed from V and 6 bases from J, the gap between germline ends came to 15 bases. This CDR3 is built from 14 residues. The table came from immunoSEQ multiplex PCR; TCRdb's copy has only in-frame clones and leaves some out. The sample records 2 million to 2.5 million clones, approximately 96% being singletons. Researchers partitioned CD4+ cells into CD45RA+ naive and CD45RA-negative memory subsets. Points on this clone: Its antigen is unidentified.

The rearrangement links TRBV19 to TRBJ2-7; TRBD1 might be the D (5 bases). The specimen sequenced was naive CD4+ T cells sorted from blood. Subset denoted: CD45RA+ positively selected. The receptor was derived from a young man in good health. For the CDR3, the DNA is TGTGCCAGTAGTATCAGGGCCATGGTGGCCGAGCAGTACTTC. This translates into CASSIRAMVAEQYF.